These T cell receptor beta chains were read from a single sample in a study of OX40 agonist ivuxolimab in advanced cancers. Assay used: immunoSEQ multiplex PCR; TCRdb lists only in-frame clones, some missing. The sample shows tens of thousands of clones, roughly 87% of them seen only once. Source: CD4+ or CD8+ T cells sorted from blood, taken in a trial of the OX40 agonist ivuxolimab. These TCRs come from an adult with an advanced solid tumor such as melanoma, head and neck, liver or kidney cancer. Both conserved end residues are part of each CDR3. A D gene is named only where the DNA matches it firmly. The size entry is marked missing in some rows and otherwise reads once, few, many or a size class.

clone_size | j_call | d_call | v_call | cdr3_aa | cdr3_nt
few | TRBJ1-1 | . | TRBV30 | CAWTHGSVAFF | TGTGCCTGGACTCACGGCTCCGTAGCTTTCTTT
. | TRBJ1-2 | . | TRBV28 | CASSTDRYFVYGYTF | TGTGCCAGCTCAACTGACAGGTACTTCGTCTATGGCTACACCTTC
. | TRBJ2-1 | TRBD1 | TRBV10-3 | CAISEYGTGAYNEQFF | TGTGCCATCAGTGAGTACGGGACAGGGGCTTACAATGAGCAGTTCTTC
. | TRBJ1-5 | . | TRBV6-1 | CASSEPPAASNQPQHF | TGTGCCAGCAGTGAACCCCCAGCCGCCAGCAATCAGCCCCAGCATTTT
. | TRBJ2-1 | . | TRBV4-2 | CASSQQTGFYNEQFF | TGTGCCAGCAGCCAGCAAACAGGGTTCTACAATGAGCAGTTCTTC
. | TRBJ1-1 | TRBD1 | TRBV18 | CASSPTGGTEAFF | TGTGCCAGCTCACCGACAGGGGGGACTGAAGCTTTCTTT
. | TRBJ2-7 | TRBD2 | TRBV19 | CASSVAGSTPYEQYF | TGTGCCAGTAGTGTAGCGGGATCAACCCCCTACGAGCAGTACTTC
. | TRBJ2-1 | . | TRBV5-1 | CASSDGRIGYNEQFF | TGCGCCAGCAGCGACGGACGGATTGGGTACAATGAGCAGTTCTTC
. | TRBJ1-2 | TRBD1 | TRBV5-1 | CASSLEGQGNYGYTF | TGCGCCAGCAGCTTGGAGGGACAGGGGAACTATGGCTACACCTTC
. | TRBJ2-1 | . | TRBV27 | CASSWGGGPNYNEQFF | TGTGCCAGCAGTTGGGGTGGGGGGCCCAACTACAATGAGCAGTTCTTC
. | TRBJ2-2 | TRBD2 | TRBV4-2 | CASSRGASGAGATGELFF | TGTGCCAGCAGCCGAGGGGCTAGCGGGGCCGGAGCCACCGGGGAGCTGTTTTTT
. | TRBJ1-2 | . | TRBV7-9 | CASSLSEPINYGYTF | TGTGCCAGCAGCTTATCGGAACCGATTAACTATGGCTACACCTTC
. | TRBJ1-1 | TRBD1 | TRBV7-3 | CASSLVRQGRTEAFF | TGTGCCAGCAGCTTAGTTAGACAGGGGAGGACTGAAGCTTTCTTT
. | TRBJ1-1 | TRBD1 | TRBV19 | CASTEERGLPSGEAFF | TGTGCCAGTACCGAAGAAAGGGGGCTCCCTAGTGGTGAAGCTTTCTTT
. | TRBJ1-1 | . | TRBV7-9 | CASSLGGATEAFF | TGTGCCAGCAGCTTAGGAGGGGCCACTGAAGCTTTCTTT
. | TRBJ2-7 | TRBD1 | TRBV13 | CASQSGTGTYEQYF | TGTGCCAGCCAATCCGGGACAGGGACCTACGAGCAGTACTTC
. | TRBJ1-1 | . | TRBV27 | CASSSYPVGTEAFF | TGTGCCAGCAGTTCCTACCCGGTCGGCACTGAAGCTTTCTTT
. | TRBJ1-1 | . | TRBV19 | CASSAREVGTEAFF | TGTGCCAGTAGTGCCAGGGAGGTTGGCACTGAAGCTTTCTTT
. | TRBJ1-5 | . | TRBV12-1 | CASSSTGGESNQPQHF | TGTGCCAGCAGCTCAACAGGGGGCGAGAGCAATCAGCCCCAGCATTTT
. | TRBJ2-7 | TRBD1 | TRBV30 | CAWSAITTGTGLYEQYF | TGTGCCTGGAGTGCTATCACGACCGGGACAGGGTTGTACGAGCAGTACTTC
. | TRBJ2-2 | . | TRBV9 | CASSVFGTGELFF | TGTGCCAGCAGCGTATTTGGAACCGGGGAGCTGTTTTTT
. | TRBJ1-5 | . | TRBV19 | CATTPGPNQPQHF | TGTGCCACTACGCCGGGTCCCAATCAGCCCCAGCATTTT
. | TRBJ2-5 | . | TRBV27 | CASRRKTQYF | TGTGCCAGCAGGCGGAAGACCCAGTACTTC
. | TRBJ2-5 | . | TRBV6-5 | CASSYSETQYF | TGTGCCAGCAGTTACTCCGAGACCCAGTACTTC
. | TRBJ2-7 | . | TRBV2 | CASSVWGDEQYF | TGTGCCAGCAGCGTATGGGGGGACGAGCAGTACTTC
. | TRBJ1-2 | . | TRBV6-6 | CASRNMGGYTF | TGTGCCAGCAGAAATATGGGTGGCTACACCTTC
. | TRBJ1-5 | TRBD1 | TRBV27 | CASSPGQNQPQHF | TGTGCCAGCAGTCCGGGACAGAATCAGCCCCAGCATTTT
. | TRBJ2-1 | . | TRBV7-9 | CASSLPTYASNEQFF | TGTGCCAGCAGCTTACCGACCTACGCTTCCAATGAGCAGTTCTTC
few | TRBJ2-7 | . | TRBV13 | CASSLALTGESSYEQYF | TGTGCCAGCAGCTTAGCCCTGACAGGTGAAAGCTCCTACGAGCAGTACTTC
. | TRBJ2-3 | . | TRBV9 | CASSVGPTQYF | TGTGCCAGCAGCGTAGGACCTACGCAGTATTTT
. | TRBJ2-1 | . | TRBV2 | CAIPEGVNEQFF | TGTGCCATCCCCGAGGGGGTCAATGAGCAGTTCTTC
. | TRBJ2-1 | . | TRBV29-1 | CSSLSEYNEQFF | TGCAGCTCGTTGTCAGAGTACAATGAGCAGTTCTTC
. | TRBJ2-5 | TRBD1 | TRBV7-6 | CASSLRQGRETQYF | TGTGCCAGCAGCCTACGACAGGGGAGGGAGACCCAGTACTTC
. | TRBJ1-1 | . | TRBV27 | CASIGQGKGYTEAFF | TGTGCCAGCATTGGGCAGGGGAAAGGGTATACTGAAGCTTTCTTT
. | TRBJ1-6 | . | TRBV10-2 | CASSEQADYNSPLHF | TGCGCCAGCAGTGAGCAGGCAGACTATAATTCACCCCTCCACTTT
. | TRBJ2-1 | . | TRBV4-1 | CASSQDLFREKGNEQFF | TGCGCCAGCAGCCAAGATTTATTCAGGGAGAAAGGCAATGAGCAGTTCTTC
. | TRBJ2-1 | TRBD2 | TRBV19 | CASSSRTSGGRNNEQFF | TGTGCCAGTAGTTCCAGGACTAGCGGGGGGAGGAACAATGAGCAGTTCTTC
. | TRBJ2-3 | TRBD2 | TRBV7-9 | CASSQIPPSGPTTTQYF | TGTGCCAGCAGCCAGATCCCCCCTAGCGGTCCTACCACCACGCAGTATTTT
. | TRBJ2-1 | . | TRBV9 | CASSVGGLEQFF | TGTGCCAGCAGCGTAGGGGGGTTGGAGCAGTTCTTC
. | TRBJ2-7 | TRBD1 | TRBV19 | CASSPGQGAYEQYF | TGTGCCAGTAGCCCGGGGCAGGGGGCCTACGAGCAGTACTTC
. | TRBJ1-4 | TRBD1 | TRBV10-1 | CASSTGTGVEKLFF | TGCGCCAGCAGCACCGGGACAGGGGTTGAAAAACTGTTTTTT